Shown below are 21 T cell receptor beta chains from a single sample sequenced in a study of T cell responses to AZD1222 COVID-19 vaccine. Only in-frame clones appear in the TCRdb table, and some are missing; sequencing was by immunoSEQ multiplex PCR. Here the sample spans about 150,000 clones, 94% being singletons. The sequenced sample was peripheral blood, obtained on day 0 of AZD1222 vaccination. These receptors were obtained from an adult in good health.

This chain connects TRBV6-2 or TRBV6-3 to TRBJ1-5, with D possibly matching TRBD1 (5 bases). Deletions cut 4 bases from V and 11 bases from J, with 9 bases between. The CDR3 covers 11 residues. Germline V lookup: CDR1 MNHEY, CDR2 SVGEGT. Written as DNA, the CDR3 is TGTGCCAGCAGTTGGGACGGGACCCAGCATTTT. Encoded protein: CASSWDGTQHF.

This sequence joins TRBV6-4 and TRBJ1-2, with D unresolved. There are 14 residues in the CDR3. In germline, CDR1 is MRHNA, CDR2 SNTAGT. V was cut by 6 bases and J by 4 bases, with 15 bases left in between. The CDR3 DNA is TGTGCCAGCAGCCCCGAGGACCGAGGCTATGGCTACACCTTC. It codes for CASSPEDRGYGYTF.

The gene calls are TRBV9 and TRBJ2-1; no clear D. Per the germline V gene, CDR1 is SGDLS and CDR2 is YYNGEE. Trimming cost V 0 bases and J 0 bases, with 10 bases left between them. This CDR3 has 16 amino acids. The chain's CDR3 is CASSVGVHSSYNEQFF. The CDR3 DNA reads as TGTGCCAGCAGCGTAGGGGTTCATAGCTCCTACAATGAGCAGTTCTTC.

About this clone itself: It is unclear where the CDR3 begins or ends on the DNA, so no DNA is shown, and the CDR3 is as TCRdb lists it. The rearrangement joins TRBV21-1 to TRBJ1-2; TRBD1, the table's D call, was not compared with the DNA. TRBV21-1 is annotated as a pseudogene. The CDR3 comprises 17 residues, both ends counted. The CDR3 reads CASSKVGAGSANYGYTF.

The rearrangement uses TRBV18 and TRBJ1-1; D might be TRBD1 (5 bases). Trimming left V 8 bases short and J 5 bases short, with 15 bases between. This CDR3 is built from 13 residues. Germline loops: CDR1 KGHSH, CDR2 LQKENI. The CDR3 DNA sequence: TGTGCCAGCCTGTATGAGGGGATAACTGAAGCTTTCTTT. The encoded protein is CASLYEGITEAFF.

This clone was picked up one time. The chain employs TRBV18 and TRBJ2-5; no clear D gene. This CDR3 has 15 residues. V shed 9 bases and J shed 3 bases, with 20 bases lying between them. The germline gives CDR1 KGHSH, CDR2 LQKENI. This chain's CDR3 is CASSPRPPREETQYF. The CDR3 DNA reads TGTGCCAGTTCCCCCCGACCGCCCCGGGAAGAGACCCAGTACTTC.

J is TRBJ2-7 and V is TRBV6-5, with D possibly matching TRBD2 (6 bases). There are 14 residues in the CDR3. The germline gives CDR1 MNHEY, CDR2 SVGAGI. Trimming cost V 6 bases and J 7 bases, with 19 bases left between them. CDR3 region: CASREGPRGEEQYV. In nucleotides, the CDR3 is TGTGCCAGCAGGGAGGGACCCCGCGGAGAAGAGCAGTACGTC.

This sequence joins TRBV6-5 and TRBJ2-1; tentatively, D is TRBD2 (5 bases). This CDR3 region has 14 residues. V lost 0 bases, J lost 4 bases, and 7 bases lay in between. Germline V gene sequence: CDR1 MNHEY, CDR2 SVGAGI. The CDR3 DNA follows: TGTGCCAGCAGTTACTCGCGGGTTTACAATGAGCAGTTCTTC. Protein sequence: CASSYSRVYNEQFF.

CDR3 residues: CASRLQGREQYV. DNA for the CDR3: TGTGCCAGCAGGCTGCAGGGTCGGGAGCAGTACGTC. The rearrangement joins TRBV12-3 or TRBV12-4 to TRBJ2-7; weak D call: TRBD1 (5 bases). This CDR3 has 12 residues. Trimming cost V 6 bases and J 7 bases, with 13 bases left between them.

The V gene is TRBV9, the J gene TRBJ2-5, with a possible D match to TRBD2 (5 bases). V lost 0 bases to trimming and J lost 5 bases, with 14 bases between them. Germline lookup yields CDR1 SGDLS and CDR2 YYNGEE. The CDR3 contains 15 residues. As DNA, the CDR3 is TGTGCCAGCAGCGTAGCAAGCGGCCGAGGGGAGACCCAGTACTTC. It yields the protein CASSVASGRGETQYF.

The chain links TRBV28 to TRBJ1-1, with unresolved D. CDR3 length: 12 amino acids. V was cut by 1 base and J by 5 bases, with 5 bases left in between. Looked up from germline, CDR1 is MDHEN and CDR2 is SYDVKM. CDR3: CASSLSTTEAFF. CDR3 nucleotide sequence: TGTGCCAGCAGTTTATCCACAACTGAAGCTTTCTTT. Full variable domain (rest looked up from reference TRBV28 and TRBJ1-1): DVKVTQSSRYLVKRTGEKVFLECVQDMDHENMFWYRQDPGLGLRLIYFSYDVKMKEKGDIPEGYSVSREKKERFSLILESASTNQTSMYLCASSLSTTEAFFGQGTRLTVV.

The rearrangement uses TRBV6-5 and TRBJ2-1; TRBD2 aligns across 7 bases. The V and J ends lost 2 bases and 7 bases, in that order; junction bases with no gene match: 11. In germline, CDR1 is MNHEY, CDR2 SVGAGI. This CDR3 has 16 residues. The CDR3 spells CASSYPGLGSINEQFF. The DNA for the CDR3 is TGTGCCAGCAGTTACCCCGGACTAGGGAGCATTAATGAGCAGTTCTTC.

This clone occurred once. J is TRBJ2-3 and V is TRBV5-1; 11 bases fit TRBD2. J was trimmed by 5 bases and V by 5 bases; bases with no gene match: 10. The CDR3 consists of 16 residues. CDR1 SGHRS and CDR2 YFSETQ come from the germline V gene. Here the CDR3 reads CASSRLAGGLVDTQYF. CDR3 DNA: TGCGCCAGCAGTCGCCTAGCGGGGGGTCTTGTAGATACGCAGTATTTT.

CDR3 sequence reads: CASSLGPSGSSYEQYV. In nucleotides, the CDR3 is TGCGCCAGCAGCTTGGGGCCTAGCGGGAGTTCTTACGAGCAGTACGTC. The rearrangement links TRBV5-1 to TRBJ2-7; 10 positions agree with TRBD2. From germline, CDR1 is SGHRS and CDR2 YFSETQ. CDR3 length: 16 residues. V dropped 0 bases and J dropped 4; count of bases not matched to a gene: 7.

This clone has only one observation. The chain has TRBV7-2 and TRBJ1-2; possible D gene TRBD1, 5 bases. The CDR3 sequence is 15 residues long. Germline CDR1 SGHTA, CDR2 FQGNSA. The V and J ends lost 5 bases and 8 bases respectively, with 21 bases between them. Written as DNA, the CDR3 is TGTGCCAGCAGCCCCAATTCCGGGACCGCGGGGGGCTACACCTTC. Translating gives CASSPNSGTAGGYTF.

DNA for the CDR3: TGTGCCAGCAGTTATTACAGGGGTAACACTGAAGCTTTCTTT. This encodes CASSYYRGNTEAFF. The chain has TRBV28 and TRBJ1-1; TRBD1 aligns across 7 bases. CDR1 and CDR2 (germline): MDHEN, SYDVKM. CDR3 length: 14 amino acids. J lost 2 bases, V lost 4 bases, and 4 bases had no gene match.

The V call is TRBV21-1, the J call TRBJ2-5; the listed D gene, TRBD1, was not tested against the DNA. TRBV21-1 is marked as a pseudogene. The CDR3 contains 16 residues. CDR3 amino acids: CASSKANQGAGETQYF. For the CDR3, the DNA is TGTGCCAGCAGCAAAGCCAACCAGGGGGCCGGGGAGACCCAGTACTTC.

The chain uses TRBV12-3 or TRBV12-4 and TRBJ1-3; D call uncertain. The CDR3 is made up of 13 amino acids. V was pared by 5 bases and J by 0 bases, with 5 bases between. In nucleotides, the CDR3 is TGTGCCAGCAGTGTGGACTCTGGAAACACCATATATTTT. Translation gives CASSVDSGNTIYF.

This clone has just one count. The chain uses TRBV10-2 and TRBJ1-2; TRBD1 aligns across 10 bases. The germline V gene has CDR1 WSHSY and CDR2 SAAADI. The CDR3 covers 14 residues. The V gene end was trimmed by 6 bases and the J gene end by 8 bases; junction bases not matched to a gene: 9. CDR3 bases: TGCGCCAGCAGCCACCTGGACAGGGGGGAAGGCTACACCTTC. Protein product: CASSHLDRGEGYTF.

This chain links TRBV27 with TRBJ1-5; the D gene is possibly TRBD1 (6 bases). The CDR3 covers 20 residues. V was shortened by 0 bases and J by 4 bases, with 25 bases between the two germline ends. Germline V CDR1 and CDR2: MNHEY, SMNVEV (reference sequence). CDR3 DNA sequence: TGTGCCAGCAGTTTATCGGGAGCGGGCTTTATACAGGGAAAAAATCAGCCCCAGCATTTT. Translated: CASSLSGAGFIQGKNQPQHF.

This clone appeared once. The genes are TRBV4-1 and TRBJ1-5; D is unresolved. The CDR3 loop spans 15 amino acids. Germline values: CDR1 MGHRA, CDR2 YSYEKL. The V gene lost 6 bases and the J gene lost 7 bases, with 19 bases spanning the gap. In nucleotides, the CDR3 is TGCGCCAGCAGTCGAATAGGCGGAGCTGGGCAGCCCCAGCATTTT. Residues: CASSRIGGAGQPQHF.